This section outlines one T cell receptor (beta chain) sequence together with its context. It has no known antigen specificity. Base qualities are missing; no much larger clone stands one base away. CDR3 length: 13 amino acids, cysteine to phenylalanine. CDR3 DNA only is kept here, 39 bases in frame from base 1. Trimming removed 10 bases from V and 4 bases from J, leaving 14 bases between the germline ends. For CDR1 and CDR2, the germline V gene lists ENHRY and SYGVKD. The data are from a study of breast tumors, draining lymph nodes, adjacent tissues (dated by TCRdb to 2016 to 2018). General notes on the study: The study compared TCR beta repertoires across tumor, adjacent nontumor tissue and axillary lymph nodes from breast cancer patients. In human breast cancer, the study set out to assess how tumor, surrounding tissue and draining lymph node repertoires relate to one another and whether T cells might be exchanged between them. Points the paper makes about the study in general: The data were considered consistent with the idea that most tumor T cells come from the lymph node and then expand in tumor tissue. The conclusion that tumor T cells originate in lymph nodes was framed as consistent with a hypothesis rather than directly demonstrated. Tumor T-cell repertoires showed less diversity than lymph node repertoires and more diversity than nontumor tissue repertoires, and tumor T-cell repertoires showed preferential V and J gene usage. Tumor and nontumor tissue repertoires were significantly more similar in luminal-like than in basal-like breast cancer.

These reads were obtained on an Illumina HiSeq 2000. TCR beta chain libraries were generated by multiplex PCR amplification. High-throughput sequencing was used to analyze the amplified TCR beta chain products. TCRdb itself trimmed the public reads at Q25 with fastp, ran MiXCR and retained productive beta chains. Rows are combined by CDR3 protein, so each entry shows the most common genes and DNA. The sample table holds under 250,000 distinct CDR3 sequences, of which about 30% were seen once. Of the sample, approximately 1.4% is held by the ten largest clones. The lymph node samples were taken from the axillary draining lymph nodes of breast cancer patients.

The specimen was axillary lymph node tissue. The chain uses TRBV10-3 and TRBJ1-3; TRBD1 is a possible D gene, resting on 6 matching bases. This receptor was obtained from a female donor with breast cancer. Some clones in this sample may be carry-over from other donors' samples. CDR3 reads: CATNRDGGNTIYF. The DNA is as follows: TGTGCCACCAACAGGGATGGAGGAAACACCATATATTTT.